This entry features one T cell receptor beta chain sequence. Its antigen is undetermined. The data originate from a study of T cells in pancreatic ductal adenocarcinoma. Study outcomes and limitations: Blood clonality (approximately 0.07) did not differ significantly from tumor (around 0.12). Unique clonotypes were roughly 8-fold more numerous in blood than in tumor. The resected cohort was biased toward the minority with early-stage disease.

V lost 6 bases, J lost 6 bases, and 11 bases lay in between. Germline assignment: CDR1 ENHRY and CDR2 SYGVKD. The CDR3 consists of 13 residues. Method: immunoSEQ multiplex PCR; TCRdb's copy keeps in-frame clones and lacks some. The data contain around 100,000 clones, about 95% of them singletons. Surgery without prior neoadjuvant therapy was the treatment of the selected pancreatic ductal adenocarcinoma patients. This chain uses TRBV10-3 with TRBJ2-2, with a tentative D call TRBD1 (5 bases). This clonotype originated in a human donor with pancreatic ductal adenocarcinoma. Sample: PBMCs. CDR3 sequence (DNA): TGTGCCATCAGGGCAGCAGGGCCCGGGGAGCTGTTTTTT. This sequence encodes CAIRAAGPGELFF.